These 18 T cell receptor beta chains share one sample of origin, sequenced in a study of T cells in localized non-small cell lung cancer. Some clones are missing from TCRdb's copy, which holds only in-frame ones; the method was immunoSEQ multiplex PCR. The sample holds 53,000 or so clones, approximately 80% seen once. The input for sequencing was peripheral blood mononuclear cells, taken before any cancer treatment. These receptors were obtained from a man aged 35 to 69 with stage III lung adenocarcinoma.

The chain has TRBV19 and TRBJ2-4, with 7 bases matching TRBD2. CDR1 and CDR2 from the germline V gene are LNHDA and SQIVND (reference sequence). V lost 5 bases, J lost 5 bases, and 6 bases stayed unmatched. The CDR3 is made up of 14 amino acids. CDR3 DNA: TGTGCCAGTAGTGGCGGGGAGGGCGAAAACATTCAGTACTTC. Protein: CASSGGEGENIQYF. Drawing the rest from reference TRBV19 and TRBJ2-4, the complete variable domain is DGGITQSPKYLFRKEGQNVTLSCEQNLNHDAMYWYRQDPGQGLRLIYYSQIVNDFQKGDIAEGYSVSREKKESFPLTVTSAQKNPTAFYLCASSGGEGENIQYFGAGTRLSVL.

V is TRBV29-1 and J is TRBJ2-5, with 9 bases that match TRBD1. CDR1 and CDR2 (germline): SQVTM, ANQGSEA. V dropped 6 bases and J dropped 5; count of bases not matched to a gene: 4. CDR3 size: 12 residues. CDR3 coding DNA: TGCAGCGTAACAGGGGGCCCGGAGACCCAGTACTTC. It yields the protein CSVTGGPETQYF.

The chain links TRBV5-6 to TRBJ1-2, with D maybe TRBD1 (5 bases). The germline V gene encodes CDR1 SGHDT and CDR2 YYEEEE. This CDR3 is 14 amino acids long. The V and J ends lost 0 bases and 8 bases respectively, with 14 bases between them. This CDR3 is CASSLATGLGGYTF. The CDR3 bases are TGTGCCAGCAGCTTGGCAACAGGATTAGGGGGCTACACCTTC.

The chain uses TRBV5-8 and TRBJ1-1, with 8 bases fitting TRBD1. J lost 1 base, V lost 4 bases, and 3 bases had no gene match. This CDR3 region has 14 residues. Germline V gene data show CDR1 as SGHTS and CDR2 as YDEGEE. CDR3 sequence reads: CASSGGQENTEAFF. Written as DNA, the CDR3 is TGTGCCAGCAGCGGGGGACAGGAGAACACTGAAGCTTTCTTT.

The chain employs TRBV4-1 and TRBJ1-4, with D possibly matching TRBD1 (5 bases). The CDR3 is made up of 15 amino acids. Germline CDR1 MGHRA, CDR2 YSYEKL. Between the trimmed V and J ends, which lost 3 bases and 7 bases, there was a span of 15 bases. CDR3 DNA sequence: TGCGCCAGCAGCCAGGGGCCAACCCCTGGTGAAAAACTGTTTTTT. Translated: CASSQGPTPGEKLFF.

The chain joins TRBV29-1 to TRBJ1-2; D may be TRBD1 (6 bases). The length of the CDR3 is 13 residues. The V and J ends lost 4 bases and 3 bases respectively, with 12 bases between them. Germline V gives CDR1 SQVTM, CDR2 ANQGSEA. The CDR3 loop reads CSVAGAEDYGYTF. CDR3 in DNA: TGCAGCGTTGCAGGGGCTGAGGACTATGGCTACACCTTC.

In nucleotides, the CDR3 is TGTGCCAGCAGCAAAGTCATGGAGGGTCCCGGGGAGCTGTTTTTT. Its translation: CASSKVMEGPGELFF. This chain uses TRBV21-1 with TRBJ2-2; the table's D call, TRBD2, has no DNA check behind it. TRBV21-1 is flagged as a pseudogene. This CDR3 comprises 15 residues.

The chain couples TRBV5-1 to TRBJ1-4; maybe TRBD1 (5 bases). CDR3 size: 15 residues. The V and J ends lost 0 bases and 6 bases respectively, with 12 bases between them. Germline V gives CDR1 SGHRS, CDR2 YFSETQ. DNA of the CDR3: TGCGCCAGCAGCTTGGATGGGGGGTTGGATGAAAAACTGTTTTTT. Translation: CASSLDGGLDEKLFF.

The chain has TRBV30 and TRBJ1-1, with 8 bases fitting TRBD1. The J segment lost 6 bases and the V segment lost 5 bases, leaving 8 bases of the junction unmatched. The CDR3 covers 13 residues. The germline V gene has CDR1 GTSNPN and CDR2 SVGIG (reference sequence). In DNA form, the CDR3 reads TGTGCCTGGGGAACAGGGGGTCCACCTGAAGCTTTCTTT. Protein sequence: CAWGTGGPPEAFF.

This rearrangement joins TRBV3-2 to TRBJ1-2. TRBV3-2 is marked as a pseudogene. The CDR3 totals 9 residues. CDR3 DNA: TGTGCCAGTAAGGATGGCTACACCTTC. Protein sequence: CASKDGYTF.

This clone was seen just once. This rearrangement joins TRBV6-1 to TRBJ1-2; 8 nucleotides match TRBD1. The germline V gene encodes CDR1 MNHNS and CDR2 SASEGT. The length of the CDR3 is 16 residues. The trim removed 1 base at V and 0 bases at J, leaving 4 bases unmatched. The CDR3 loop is CASSEDRGVTNYGYTF. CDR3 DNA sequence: TGTGCCAGCAGTGAAGACAGGGGGGTGACTAACTATGGCTACACCTTC.

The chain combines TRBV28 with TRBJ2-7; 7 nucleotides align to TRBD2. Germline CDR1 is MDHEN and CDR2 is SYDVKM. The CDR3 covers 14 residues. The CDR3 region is CASRTAAGPYEQYF. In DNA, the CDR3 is TGTGCGAGTCGCACGGCAGCGGGACCATACGAGCAGTACTTC.

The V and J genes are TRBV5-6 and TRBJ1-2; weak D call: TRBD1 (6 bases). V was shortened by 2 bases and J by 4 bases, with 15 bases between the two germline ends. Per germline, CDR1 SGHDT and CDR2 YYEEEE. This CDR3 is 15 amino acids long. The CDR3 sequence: CASSLWSGAGYGYTF. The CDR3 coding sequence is TGTGCCAGCAGCTTATGGTCAGGGGCGGGCTATGGCTACACCTTC. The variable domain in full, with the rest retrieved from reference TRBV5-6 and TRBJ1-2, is DAGVTQSPTHLIKTRGQQVTLRCSPKSGHDTVSWYQQALGQGPQFIFQYYEEEERQRGNFPDRFSGHQFPNYSSELNVNALLLGDSALYLCASSLWSGAGYGYTFGSGTRLTVV.

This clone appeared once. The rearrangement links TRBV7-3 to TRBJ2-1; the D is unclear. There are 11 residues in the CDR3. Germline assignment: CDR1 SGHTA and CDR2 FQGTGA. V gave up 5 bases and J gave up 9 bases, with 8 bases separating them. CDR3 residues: CASSPGSEQFF. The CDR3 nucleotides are TGTGCCAGCAGCCCAGGCAGTGAGCAGTTCTTC.

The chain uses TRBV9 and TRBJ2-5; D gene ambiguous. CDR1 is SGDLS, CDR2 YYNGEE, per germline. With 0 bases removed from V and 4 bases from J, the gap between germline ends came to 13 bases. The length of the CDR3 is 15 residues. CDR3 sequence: CASSVAGTGGETQYF. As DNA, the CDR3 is TGTGCCAGCAGCGTAGCAGGCACCGGCGGAGAGACCCAGTACTTC.

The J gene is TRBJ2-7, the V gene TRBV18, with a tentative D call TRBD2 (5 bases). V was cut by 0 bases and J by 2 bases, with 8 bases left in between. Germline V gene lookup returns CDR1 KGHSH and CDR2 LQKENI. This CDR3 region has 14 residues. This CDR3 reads CASSPPGLPYEQYF. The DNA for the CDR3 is TGTGCCAGCTCACCACCTGGACTTCCCTACGAGCAGTACTTC.

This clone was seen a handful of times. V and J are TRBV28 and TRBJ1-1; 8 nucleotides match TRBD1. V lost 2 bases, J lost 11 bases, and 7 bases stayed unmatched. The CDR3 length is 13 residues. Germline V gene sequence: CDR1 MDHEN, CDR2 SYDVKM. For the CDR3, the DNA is TGTGCCAGCAGTTTAGTTTACCAGGGGGCCGCTTTCTTT. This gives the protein CASSLVYQGAAFF.

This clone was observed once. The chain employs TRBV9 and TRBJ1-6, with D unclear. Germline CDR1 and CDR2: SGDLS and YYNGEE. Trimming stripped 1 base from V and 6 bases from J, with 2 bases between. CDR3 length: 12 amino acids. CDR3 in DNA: TGTGCCAGCAGCGTATCTAATTCACCCCTCCACTTT. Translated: CASSVSNSPLHF.